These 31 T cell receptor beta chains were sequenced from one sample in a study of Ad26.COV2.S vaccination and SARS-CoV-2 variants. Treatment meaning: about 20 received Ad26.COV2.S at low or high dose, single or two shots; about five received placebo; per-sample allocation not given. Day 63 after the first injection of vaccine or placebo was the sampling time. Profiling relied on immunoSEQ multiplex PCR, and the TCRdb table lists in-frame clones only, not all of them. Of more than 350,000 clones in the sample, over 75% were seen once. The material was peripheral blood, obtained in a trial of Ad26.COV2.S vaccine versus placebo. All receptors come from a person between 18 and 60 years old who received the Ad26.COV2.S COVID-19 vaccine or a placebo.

For the CDR3, the DNA is TGTGCCAGCAGTTTCCAACCCGGTAAGGTGGACTATGGCTACACCTTC. Amino acid sequence: CASSFQPGKVDYGYTF. This chain uses TRBV5-8 with TRBJ1-2; D unresolved. Between the trimmed V and J ends, which lost 5 bases and 3 bases, there was a span of 20 bases. The germline V gene has CDR1 SGHTS and CDR2 YDEGEE. CDR3 size: 16 residues.

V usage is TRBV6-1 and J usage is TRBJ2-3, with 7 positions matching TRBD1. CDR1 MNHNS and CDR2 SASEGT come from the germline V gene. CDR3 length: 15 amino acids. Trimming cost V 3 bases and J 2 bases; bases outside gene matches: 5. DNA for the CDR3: TGTGCCAGCAGTGATCCAGGGGGATTCACAGATACGCAGTATTTT. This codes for CASSDPGGFTDTQYF.

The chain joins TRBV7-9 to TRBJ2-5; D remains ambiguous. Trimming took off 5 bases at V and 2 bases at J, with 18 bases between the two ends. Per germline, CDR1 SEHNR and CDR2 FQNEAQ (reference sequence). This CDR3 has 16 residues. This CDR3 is CASSPPVVGQQETQYF. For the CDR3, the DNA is TGTGCCAGCAGCCCCCCGGTAGTAGGTCAACAAGAGACCCAGTACTTC.

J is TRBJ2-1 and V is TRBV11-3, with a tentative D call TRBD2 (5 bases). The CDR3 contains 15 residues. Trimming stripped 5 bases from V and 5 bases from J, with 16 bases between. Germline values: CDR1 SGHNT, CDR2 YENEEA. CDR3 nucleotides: TGTGCCAGCAGCCTGGACTCAATACCCCACAATGAGCAGTTCTTC. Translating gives CASSLDSIPHNEQFF.

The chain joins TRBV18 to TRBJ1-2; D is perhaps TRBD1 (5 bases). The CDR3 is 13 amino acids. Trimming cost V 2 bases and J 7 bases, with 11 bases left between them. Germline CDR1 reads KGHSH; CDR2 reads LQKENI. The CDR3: CASSPTGESGYTF. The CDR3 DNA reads TGTGCCAGCTCACCAACGGGGGAAAGTGGCTACACCTTC.

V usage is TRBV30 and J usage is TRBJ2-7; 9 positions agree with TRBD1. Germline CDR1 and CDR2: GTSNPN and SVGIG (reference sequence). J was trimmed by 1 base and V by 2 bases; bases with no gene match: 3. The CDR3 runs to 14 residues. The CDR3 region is CAWSRDRESYEQYF. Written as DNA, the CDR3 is TGTGCCTGGAGTCGGGACAGGGAGTCCTACGAGCAGTACTTC.

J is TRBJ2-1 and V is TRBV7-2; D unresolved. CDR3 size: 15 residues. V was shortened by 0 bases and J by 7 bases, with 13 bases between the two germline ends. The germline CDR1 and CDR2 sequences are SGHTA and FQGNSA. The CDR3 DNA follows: TGTGCCAGCAGCTTAGCTCCCCGGGTCGGTAATGAGCAGTTCTTC. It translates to CASSLAPRVGNEQFF.

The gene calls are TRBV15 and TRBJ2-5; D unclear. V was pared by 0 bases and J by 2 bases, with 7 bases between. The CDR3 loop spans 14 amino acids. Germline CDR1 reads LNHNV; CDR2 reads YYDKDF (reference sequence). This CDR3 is CATSRERVQETQYF. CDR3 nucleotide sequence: TGTGCCACCAGCAGAGAAAGGGTACAAGAGACCCAGTACTTC.

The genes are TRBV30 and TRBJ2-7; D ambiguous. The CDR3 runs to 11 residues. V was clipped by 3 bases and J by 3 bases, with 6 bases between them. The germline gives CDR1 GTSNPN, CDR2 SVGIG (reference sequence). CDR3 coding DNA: TGTGCCTGGAGGCTTTTCTACGAGCAGTACTTC. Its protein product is CAWRLFYEQYF.

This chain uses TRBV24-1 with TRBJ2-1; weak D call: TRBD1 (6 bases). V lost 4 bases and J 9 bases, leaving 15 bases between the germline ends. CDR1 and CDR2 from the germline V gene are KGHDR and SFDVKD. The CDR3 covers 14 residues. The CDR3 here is CATSDPNRDVEQFF. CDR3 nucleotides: TGTGCCACCAGTGACCCAAACAGGGATGTTGAGCAGTTCTTC.

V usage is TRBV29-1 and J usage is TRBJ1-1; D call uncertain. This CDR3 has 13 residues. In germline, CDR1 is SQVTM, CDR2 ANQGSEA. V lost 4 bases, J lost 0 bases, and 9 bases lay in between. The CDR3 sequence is CSVVWGVNTEAFF. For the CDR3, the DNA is TGCAGCGTTGTCTGGGGAGTGAACACTGAAGCTTTCTTT.

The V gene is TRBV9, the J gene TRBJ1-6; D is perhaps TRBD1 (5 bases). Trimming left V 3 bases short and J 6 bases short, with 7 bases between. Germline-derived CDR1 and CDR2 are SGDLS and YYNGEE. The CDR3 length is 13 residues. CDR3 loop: CASSGGGNSPLHF. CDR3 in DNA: TGTGCCAGCAGCGGGGGGGGTAATTCACCCCTCCACTTT.

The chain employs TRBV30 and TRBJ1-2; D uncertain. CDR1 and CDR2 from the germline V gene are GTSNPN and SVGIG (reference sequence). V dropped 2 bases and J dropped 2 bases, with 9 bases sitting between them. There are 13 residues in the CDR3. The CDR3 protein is CAWSPSGNYGYTF. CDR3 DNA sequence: TGTGCCTGGAGTCCTTCGGGGAACTATGGCTACACCTTC.

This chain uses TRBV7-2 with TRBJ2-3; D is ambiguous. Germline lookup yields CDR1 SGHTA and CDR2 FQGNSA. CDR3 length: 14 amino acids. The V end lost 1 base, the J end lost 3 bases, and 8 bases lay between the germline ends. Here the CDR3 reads CASSLVPVTDTQYF. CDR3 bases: TGTGCCAGCAGCTTAGTACCGGTTACAGATACGCAGTATTTT.

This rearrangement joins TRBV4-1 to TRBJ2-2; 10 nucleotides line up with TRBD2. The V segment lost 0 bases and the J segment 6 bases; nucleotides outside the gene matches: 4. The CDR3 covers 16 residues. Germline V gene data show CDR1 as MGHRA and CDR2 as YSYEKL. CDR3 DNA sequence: TGCGCCAGCAGCCAAGATCCTAGCGGGAGACCCGGGGAGCTGTTTTTT. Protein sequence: CASSQDPSGRPGELFF.

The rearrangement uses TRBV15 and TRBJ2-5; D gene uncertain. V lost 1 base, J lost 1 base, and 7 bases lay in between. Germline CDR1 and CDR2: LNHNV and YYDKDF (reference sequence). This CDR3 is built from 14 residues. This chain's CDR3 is CATSRGNTQETQYF. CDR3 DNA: TGTGCCACCAGCAGAGGAAACACCCAAGAGACCCAGTACTTC.

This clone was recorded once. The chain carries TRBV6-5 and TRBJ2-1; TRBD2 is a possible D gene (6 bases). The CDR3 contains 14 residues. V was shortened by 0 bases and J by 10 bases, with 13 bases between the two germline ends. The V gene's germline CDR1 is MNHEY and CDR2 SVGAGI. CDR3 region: CASSYSTTSGEQFF. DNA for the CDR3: TGTGCCAGCAGTTACTCGACTACCAGCGGGGAGCAGTTCTTC.

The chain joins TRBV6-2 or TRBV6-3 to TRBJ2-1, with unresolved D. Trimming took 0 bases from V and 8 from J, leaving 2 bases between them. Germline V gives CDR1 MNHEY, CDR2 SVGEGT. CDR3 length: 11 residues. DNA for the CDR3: TGTGCCAGCAGTTACTCCTATGAGCAGTTCTTC. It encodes CASSYSYEQFF.

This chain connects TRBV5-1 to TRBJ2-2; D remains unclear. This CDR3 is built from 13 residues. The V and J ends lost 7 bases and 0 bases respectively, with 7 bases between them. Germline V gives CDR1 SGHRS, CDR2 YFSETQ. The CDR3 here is CASFDTNTGELFF. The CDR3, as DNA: TGCGCCAGCTTCGACACGAACACCGGGGAGCTGTTTTTT.

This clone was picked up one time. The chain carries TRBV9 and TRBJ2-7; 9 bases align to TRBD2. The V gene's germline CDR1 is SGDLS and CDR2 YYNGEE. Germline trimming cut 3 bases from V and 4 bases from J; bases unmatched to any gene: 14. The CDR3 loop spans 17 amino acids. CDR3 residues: CASSASATSGGEYEQYF. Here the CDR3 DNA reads TGTGCCAGCAGCGCCTCCGCGACTAGCGGAGGGGAGTACGAGCAGTACTTC.

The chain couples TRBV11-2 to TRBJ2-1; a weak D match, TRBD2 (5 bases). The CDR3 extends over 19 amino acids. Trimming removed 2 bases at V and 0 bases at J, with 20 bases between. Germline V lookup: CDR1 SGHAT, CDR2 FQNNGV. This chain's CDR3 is CASSLRGLGRVSSYNEQFF. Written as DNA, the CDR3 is TGTGCCAGCAGCTTACGGGGTCTCGGGCGGGTCTCCTCCTACAATGAGCAGTTCTTC.

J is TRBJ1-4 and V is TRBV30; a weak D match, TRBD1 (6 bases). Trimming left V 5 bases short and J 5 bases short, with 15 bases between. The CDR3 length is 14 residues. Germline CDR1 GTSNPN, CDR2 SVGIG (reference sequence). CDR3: CAWSYLGANEKLFF. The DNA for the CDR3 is TGTGCCTGGTCCTACTTGGGGGCGAATGAAAAACTGTTTTTT.

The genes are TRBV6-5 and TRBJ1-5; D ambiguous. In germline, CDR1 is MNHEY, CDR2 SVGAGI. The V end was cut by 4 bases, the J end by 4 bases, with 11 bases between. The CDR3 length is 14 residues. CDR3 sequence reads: CASSSSSFNQPQHF. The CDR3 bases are TGTGCCAGCAGTTCCAGCAGTTTTAATCAGCCCCAGCATTTT.

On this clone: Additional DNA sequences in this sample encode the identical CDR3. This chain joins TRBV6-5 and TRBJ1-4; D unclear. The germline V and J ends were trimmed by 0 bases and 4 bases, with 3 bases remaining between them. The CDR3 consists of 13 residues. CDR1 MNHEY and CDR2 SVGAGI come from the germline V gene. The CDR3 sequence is CASSYSGNEKLFF. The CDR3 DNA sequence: TGTGCCAGCAGTTACTCGGGTAATGAAAAACTGTTTTTT.

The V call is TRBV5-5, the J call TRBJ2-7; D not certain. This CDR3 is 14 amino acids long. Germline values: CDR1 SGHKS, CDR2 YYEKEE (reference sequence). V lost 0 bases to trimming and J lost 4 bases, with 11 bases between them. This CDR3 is CASSLDGPIYEQYF. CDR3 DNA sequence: TGTGCCAGCAGCTTGGATGGGCCCATATACGAGCAGTACTTC.

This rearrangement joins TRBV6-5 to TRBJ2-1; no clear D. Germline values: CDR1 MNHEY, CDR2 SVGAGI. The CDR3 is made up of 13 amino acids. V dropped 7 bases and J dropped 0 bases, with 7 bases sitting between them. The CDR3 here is CASKTSSYNEQFF. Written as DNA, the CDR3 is TGTGCCAGCAAGACGAGCTCCTACAATGAGCAGTTCTTC.

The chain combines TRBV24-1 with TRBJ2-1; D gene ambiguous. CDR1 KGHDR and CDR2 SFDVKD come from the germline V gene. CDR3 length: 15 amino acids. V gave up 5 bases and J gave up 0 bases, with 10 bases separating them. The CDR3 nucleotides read TGTGCCACCAGTGGTCCCTCTAGCTCCTACAATGAGCAGTTCTTC. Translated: CATSGPSSSYNEQFF.

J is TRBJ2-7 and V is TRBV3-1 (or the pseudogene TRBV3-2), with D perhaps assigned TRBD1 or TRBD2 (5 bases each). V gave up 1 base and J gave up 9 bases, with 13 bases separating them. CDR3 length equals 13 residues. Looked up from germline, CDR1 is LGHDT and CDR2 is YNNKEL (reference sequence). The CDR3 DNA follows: TGTGCCAGCAGCCAAGGGTTAAGGGACGGGCAGTACTTC. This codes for CASSQGLRDGQYF.

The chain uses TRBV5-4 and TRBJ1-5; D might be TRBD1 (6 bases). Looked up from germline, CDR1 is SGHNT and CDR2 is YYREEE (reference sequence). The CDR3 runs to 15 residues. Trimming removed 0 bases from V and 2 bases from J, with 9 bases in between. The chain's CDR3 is CASSLAPGGNQPQHF. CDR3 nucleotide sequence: TGTGCCAGCAGCTTGGCCCCAGGGGGCAATCAGCCCCAGCATTTT.

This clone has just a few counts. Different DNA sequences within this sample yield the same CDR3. The CDR3 sequence: CSASKETQYF. DNA for the CDR3: TGCAGTGCTAGTAAAGAGACCCAGTACTTC. V gene TRBV20-1 combines with J gene TRBJ2-5, with D uncertain. Per germline, CDR1 DFQATT and CDR2 SNEGSKA (reference sequence). The germline V and J ends were trimmed by 3 bases and 3 bases, with 2 bases remaining between them. The CDR3 extends over 10 amino acids.

CDR3 nucleotide sequence: TGTGCCAGCAGCTTGACTGGGGGACACAATGAGCAGTTCTTC. This sequence encodes CASSLTGGHNEQFF. The chain combines TRBV9 with TRBJ2-1; perhaps D is TRBD1 or TRBD2 (5 bases each). The germline V and J ends were trimmed by 4 bases and 5 bases, with 13 bases remaining between them. CDR1 and CDR2 (germline): SGDLS, YYNGEE. This CDR3 contains 14 residues. Drawing the rest from reference TRBV9 and TRBJ2-1, the complete variable domain is DSGVTQTPKHLITATGQRVTLRCSPRSGDLSVYWYQQSLDQGLQFLIQYYNGEERAKGNILERFSAQQFPDLHSELNLSSLELGDSALYFCASSLTGGHNEQFFGPGTRLTVL.